The 3 T cell receptor beta chains in this list originate from one sample, sequenced in a study of control samples from healthy donors and cancer patients. Method: immunoSEQ multiplex PCR; TCRdb's copy keeps in-frame clones and lacks some. The repertoire holds 95,000 to 150,000 clones, with about 87% as singletons. Sequencing input: blood. The receptors stem from a man aged 25-45 years in good health.

This clone was seen a handful of times. The chain carries TRBV3-1 (or the pseudogene TRBV3-2) and TRBJ1-2, with D uncertain. Trimming stripped 2 bases from V and 6 bases from J, with 7 bases between. The length of the CDR3 is 12 residues. The germline gives CDR1 LGHDT, CDR2 YNNKEL (reference sequence). In DNA, the CDR3 is TGTGCCAGCAGCCAAACTGGGAATGGCTACACCTTC. The encoded protein is CASSQTGNGYTF.

The chain combines TRBV4-2 with TRBJ2-5, with a tentative D call TRBD2 (6 bases). Trimming pared 0 bases from V and 5 bases from J, leaving 13 bases between. The V gene's germline CDR1 is LGHNA and CDR2 YNFKEQ. There are 15 residues in the CDR3. This chain's CDR3 is CASSQDGTGDETQYF. For the CDR3, the DNA is TGTGCCAGCAGCCAAGATGGGACGGGGGACGAGACCCAGTACTTC.

This clone was picked up one time. This chain joins TRBV2 and TRBJ2-2; TRBD2 matches 8 bases. This CDR3 region has 16 residues. From germline, CDR1 is SNHLY and CDR2 FYNNEI. Losses at the gene ends were 9 bases for V and 6 bases for J; bases not matched to a gene: 15. The CDR3 loop reads CASYGRGRGNPGELFF. Here the CDR3 DNA reads TGTGCCAGTTACGGGAGGGGTAGGGGGAATCCCGGGGAGCTGTTTTTT. Full variable domain (outside the CDR3, taken from reference TRBV2 and TRBJ2-2): EPEVTQTPSHQVTQMGQEVILRCVPISNHLYFYWYRQILGQKVEFLVSFYNNEISEKSEIFDDQFSVERPDGSNFTLKIRSTKLEDSAMYFCASYGRGRGNPGELFFGEGSRLTVL.